This TCR beta chain was captured in a study of CD8 T cells in ankylosing spondylitis. In this sample, this clonotype turned up many times. Germline V gene sequence: CDR1 DFQATT, CDR2 SNEGSKA (reference sequence). Trimming shortened V by 0 bases and J by 7 bases, and 15 bases separated the two germline ends. This CDR3 region has 15 residues. In TCRdb, the 5' RACE reads were re-called with MiXCR into one record per CDR3 protein. Among 220,000 or so distinct CDR3 sequences, roughly a tenth were seen once, and the ten largest hold around a fifth. The rearrangement joins TRBV20-1 to TRBJ1-4, with D possibly matching TRBD1 (5 bases). The TCR originated in a male donor with ankylosing spondylitis or in good health (not recorded which). The sequenced material came from blood, either unsorted or a sorted T cell fraction (not recorded which). The CDR3 DNA sequence: TGCAGTGCTAGAGATAGGACGCCCGGGGGTGAAAAACTGTTTTTT. The encoded protein is CSARDRTPGGEKLFF.